This TCR beta chain was documented in a study of T cell repertoires in cytomegalovirus infection. In the study overall: The authors used CMV epitopes that were HLA-C-restricted (recently identified) and HLA-B-restricted (well studied). Evidence of both CMV infection and a matching HLA type came from public TCR beta signatures.

Germline V gene lookup returns CDR1 SGHVS and CDR2 FQNEAQ. This CDR3 is built from 17 residues. V shed 5 bases and J shed 3 bases, with 21 bases lying between them. Overall study findings and caveats: Carriers of CMV and the relevant HLA type were discriminated by public TCR beta frequency. HLA-C-restricted CMV-specific TCR beta clonotypes were dominant in the ex vivo response.

TCRdb passed the reads through MiXCR, listing each CDR3 protein once. Of approximately 990,000 distinct CDR3 sequences in the sample, more than 25% were seen once. This clonotype was counted many times. Its antigen is unknown. Source: cultured CD8+ T cells from PBMCs, taken from culture after CMV antigen stimulation. This TCR was recovered from a human donor in good health (CMV status not recorded). Some clones in this sample may be carry-over from other donors' samples. This sequence joins TRBV7-8 and TRBJ2-3; D possibly corresponds to TRBD1 (7 bases). CDR3 sequence reads: CASSRDSTGLRTDTQYF. CDR3 DNA: TGTGCCAGCAGCCGGGACAGCACGGGACTTCGAACAGATACGCAGTATTTT.